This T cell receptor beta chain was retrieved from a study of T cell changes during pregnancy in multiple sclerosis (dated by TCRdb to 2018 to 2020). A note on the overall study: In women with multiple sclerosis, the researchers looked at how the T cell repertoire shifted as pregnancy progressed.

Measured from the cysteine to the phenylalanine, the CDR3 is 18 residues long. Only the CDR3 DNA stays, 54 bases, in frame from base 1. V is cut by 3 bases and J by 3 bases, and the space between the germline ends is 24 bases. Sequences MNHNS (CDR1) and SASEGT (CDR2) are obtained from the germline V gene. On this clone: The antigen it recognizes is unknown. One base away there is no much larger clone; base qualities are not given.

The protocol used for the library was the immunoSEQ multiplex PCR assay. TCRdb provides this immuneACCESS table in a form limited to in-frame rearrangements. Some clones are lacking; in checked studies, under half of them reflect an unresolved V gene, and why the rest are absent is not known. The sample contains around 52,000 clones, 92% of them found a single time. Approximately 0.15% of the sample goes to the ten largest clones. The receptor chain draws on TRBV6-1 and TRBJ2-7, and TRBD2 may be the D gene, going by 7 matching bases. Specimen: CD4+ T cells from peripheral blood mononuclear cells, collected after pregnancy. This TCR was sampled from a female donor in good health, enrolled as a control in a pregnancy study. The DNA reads TGTGCCAGCAGTGAGATGGGGGGGGGCAGGGGTTTTCTCTACGAGCAGTACTTC. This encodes CASSEMGGGRGFLYEQYF.